This TCR beta chain is drawn from a study of blood T cell repertoires in COVID-19. Across the study: The United States, Italy and Spain provided the acute and convalescent COVID-19 samples. In each case, the material was cDNA or gDNA derived from T cells, B-cell-depleted T cells, or PBMCs.

CDR1 is WSHSY, CDR2 SAAADI, per germline. Trimming took 0 bases from V and 3 from J; bases not matched to a gene: 4. CDR3 length equals 16 residues. Source study methods: The assay estimated nucleated cells by amplifying reference gene primers. Measured with immunoSEQ multiplex PCR; TCRdb has only the in-frame clones, and not every one. V and J calls and clone size are given by that table; D and trimming were obtained from the DNA. The sample has around 150,000 clones, about four fifths seen once; the top ten hold approximately 13%. The chain joins TRBV10-2 to TRBJ2-7, with 11 bases fitting TRBD2. The receptor's source is an elderly woman with acute or convalescent COVID-19. The sequenced sample was peripheral blood. The CDR3 loop reads CASSESGTSGSYEQYF. The CDR3 coding sequence is TGCGCCAGCAGTGAGTCGGGTACTAGCGGGAGCTACGAGCAGTACTTC.